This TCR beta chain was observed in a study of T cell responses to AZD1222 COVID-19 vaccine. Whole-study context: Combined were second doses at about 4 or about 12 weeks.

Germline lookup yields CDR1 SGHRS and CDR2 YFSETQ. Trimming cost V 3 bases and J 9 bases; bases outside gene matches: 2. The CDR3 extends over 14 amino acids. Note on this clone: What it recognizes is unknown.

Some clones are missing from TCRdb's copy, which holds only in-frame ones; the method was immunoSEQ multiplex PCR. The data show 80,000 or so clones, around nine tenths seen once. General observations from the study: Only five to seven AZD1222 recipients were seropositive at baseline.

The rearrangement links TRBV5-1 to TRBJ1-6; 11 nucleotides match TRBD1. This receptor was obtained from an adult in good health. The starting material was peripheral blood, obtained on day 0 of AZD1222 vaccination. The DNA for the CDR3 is TGCGCCAGCAGCTCGGGACAGGGGGTTTCACCCCTCCACTTT. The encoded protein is CASSSGQGVSPLHF.